This T cell receptor (beta chain) was captured by sequencing in a study of blood T cell repertoires in COVID-19. Study information: From the United States, Italy and Spain came samples of acute and convalescent COVID-19.

The V gene's germline CDR1 is LNHDA and CDR2 SQIVND (reference sequence). The ends were cut back, 5 bases at V and 0 bases at J, with 8 bases in the middle. There are 14 residues in the CDR3. Methods used by the authors: From reference gene primer amplification, estimates of nucleated cell counts were derived. The repertoire was sequenced with immunoSEQ multiplex PCR; TCRdb's copy has only in-frame clones and lacks some. Clone size and V and J calls were adopted from that table, with D and trimming inferred from the DNA. The data show hundreds of thousands of clones, with around 86% seen just once and around 3% held by the top ten.

This chain links TRBV19 with TRBJ1-3; tentative D call: TRBD1 (6 bases). The source is a man aged 60 to 69 with acute or convalescent COVID-19. The sequenced sample consisted of peripheral blood. This chain's CDR3 is CASSPDSSGNTIYF. CDR3 sequence (DNA): TGTGCCAGTAGTCCGGACAGCTCTGGAAACACCATATATTTT.